This T cell receptor beta chain was recovered during a study of cytomegalovirus exposure and HLA in healthy donors. Across the study: An early data release held tens of millions of unique TCRs from HLA-typed donors. Findings and limits, study-wide: Most TCR sequences showed up rarely, but some public TCRs showed up in many donors. TCR beta chains numbering some 160 were designated cytomegalovirus-associated. Researchers reported in a later analysis that a missense DCLRE1C variant was tied to TCR beta V- and J-gene trimming.

On this clone itself: Its matching antigen is unknown.

V dropped 2 bases and J dropped 9 bases, with 11 bases sitting between them. The V gene's germline CDR1 is MRHNA and CDR2 SNTAGT. The CDR3 is 13 amino acids. The PCR had 60 Vbeta and 13 Jbeta primers. The table came from immunoSEQ multiplex PCR; TCRdb's copy has only in-frame clones and leaves some out. This sample has approximately 190,000 clones; about 79% occur once, and the top ten carry 0.08% to 0.1%. V gene TRBV6-4 combines with J gene TRBJ2-1; D is perhaps TRBD1 (5 bases). This sequence was found in a boy aged 2 to 10 in good health and CMV-seronegative. Material: PBMCs. The CDR3 reads CASSDGRQGEQFF. CDR3 coding DNA: TGTGCCAGCAGTGACGGGCGGCAGGGTGAGCAGTTCTTC.